The 10 T cell receptor beta chains given below trace back to one sample, sequenced in a study of beta chain features in type 1 diabetes. Investigators reverse transcribed all isolated RNA, so they sequenced expressed TCRB transcripts. The data were produced by immunoSEQ multiplex PCR, yet TCRdb's version contains in-frame clones alone and is incomplete. The sample lists around 430,000 clones, around 30% occurring once. Sequencing used naive CD4+ T cells from blood. The receptors derive from a man younger than 30 in good health.

The chain employs TRBV5-1 and TRBJ2-7, with D uncertain. This CDR3 is 13 amino acids long. Per germline, CDR1 SGHRS and CDR2 YFSETQ. With 3 bases removed from V and 2 bases from J, the gap between germline ends came to 9 bases. The CDR3 protein is CASSSVAAYEQYF. In DNA, the CDR3 is TGCGCCAGCAGCTCGGTCGCAGCCTACGAGCAGTACTTC.

Only a few counts were recorded for this clone. The rearrangement links TRBV6-5 to TRBJ2-5, with unresolved D. The CDR3 length is 11 residues. CDR1 MNHEY and CDR2 SVGAGI come from the germline V gene. Deletions cut 2 bases from V and 8 bases from J, with 6 bases between. CDR3 in amino acids: CASSYGATQYF. CDR3 nucleotides: TGTGCCAGCAGTTACGGCGCAACCCAGTACTTC.

CDR3 coding DNA: TGTGCCAGCAGTCCATCAAGGCAGCGGAGAGAAGAGACCCAGTACTTC. This gives the protein CASSPSRQRREETQYF. J is TRBJ2-5 and V is TRBV25-1; possibly TRBD2 for D (5 bases). Germline CDR1 MGHDK, CDR2 SYGVNS. Trimming removed 5 bases from V and 3 bases from J, with 19 bases in between. This CDR3 region has 16 residues.

The V and J genes are TRBV29-1 and TRBJ1-2, with unresolved D. V lost 7 bases to trimming and J lost 0 bases, with 6 bases between them. The CDR3 runs 11 residues. Per the germline V gene, CDR1 is SQVTM and CDR2 is ANQGSEA. CDR3 amino acids: CSGLANYGYTF. Here the CDR3 DNA reads TGCAGCGGGCTAGCTAACTATGGCTACACCTTC.

Notes on this clone: The sample has other DNA sequences that encode this CDR3 too. This chain links TRBV25-1 with TRBJ1-2; D call uncertain. V lost 1 base and J 6 bases, leaving 9 bases between the germline ends. There are 13 residues in the CDR3. Germline CDR1 and CDR2: MGHDK and SYGVNS. CDR3 sequence: CASSESGSDGYTF. CDR3 nucleotide sequence: TGTGCCAGCAGTGAATCCGGGTCGGATGGCTACACCTTC.

This clone has only a few counts. The chain has TRBV6-6 and TRBJ2-3; TRBD1 is a possible D gene (6 bases). The V end was cut by 5 bases, the J end by 1 base, with 7 bases between. The CDR3 is made up of 13 amino acids. Germline V lookup: CDR1 MNHNY, CDR2 SVGAGI (reference sequence). CDR3 sequence reads: CASSQGRTDTQYF. The CDR3, as DNA: TGTGCCAGCAGTCAGGGGCGCACAGATACGCAGTATTTT.

This sequence joins TRBV28 and TRBJ2-1, with 8 bases that match TRBD2. The CDR3 runs to 19 residues. J gave up 0 bases and V 2 bases, and 12 bases lay outside the gene matches. CDR1 is MDHEN, CDR2 SYDVKM, per germline. This CDR3 is CASSLGRDLSGASYNEQFF. The CDR3 nucleotides are TGTGCCAGCAGTTTAGGCAGGGATCTTAGCGGGGCCTCCTACAATGAGCAGTTCTTC.

The chain joins TRBV27 to TRBJ2-1, with 8 bases fitting TRBD2. This CDR3 region has 13 residues. Losses at the gene ends were 6 bases for V and 5 bases for J; bases not matched to a gene: 3. The germline gives CDR1 MNHEY, CDR2 SMNVEV (reference sequence). The CDR3 loop reads CASRSGRDNEQFF. The DNA of the CDR3 is TGTGCCAGCAGAAGCGGGAGAGACAATGAGCAGTTCTTC.

This clone was detected once. J is TRBJ2-5 and V is TRBV7-3; D may be TRBD1 (5 bases). Germline V gene sequence: CDR1 SGHTA, CDR2 FQGTGA. V lost 2 bases, J lost 0 bases, and 13 bases lay in between. The CDR3 is 16 residues long. The CDR3 region has the DNA TGTGCCAGCAGCTTATTCCACAGGCTGTACCAAGAGACCCAGTACTTC. Amino acids: CASSLFHRLYQETQYF.

The genes are TRBV5-1 and TRBJ2-1; 9 bases are shared with TRBD2. Germline CDR1 reads SGHRS; CDR2 reads YFSETQ. The V and J ends lost 0 bases and 4 bases, in that order; junction bases with no gene match: 5. The CDR3 length is 16 residues. CDR3 protein: CASSLAGLAGYNEQFF. The CDR3 bases are TGCGCCAGCAGCTTGGCTGGCCTAGCGGGATACAATGAGCAGTTCTTC.